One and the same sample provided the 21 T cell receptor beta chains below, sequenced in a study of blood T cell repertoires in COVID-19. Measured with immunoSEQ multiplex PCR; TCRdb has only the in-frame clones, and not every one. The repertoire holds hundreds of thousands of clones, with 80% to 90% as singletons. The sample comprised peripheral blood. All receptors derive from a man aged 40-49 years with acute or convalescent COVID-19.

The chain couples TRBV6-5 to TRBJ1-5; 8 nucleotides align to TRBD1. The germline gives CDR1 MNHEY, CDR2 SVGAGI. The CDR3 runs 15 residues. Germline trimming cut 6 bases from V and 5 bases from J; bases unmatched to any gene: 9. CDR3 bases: TGTGCCAGCAGACGCAGGGGGCGCGAGGATCAGCCCCAGCATTTT. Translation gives CASRRRGREDQPQHF.

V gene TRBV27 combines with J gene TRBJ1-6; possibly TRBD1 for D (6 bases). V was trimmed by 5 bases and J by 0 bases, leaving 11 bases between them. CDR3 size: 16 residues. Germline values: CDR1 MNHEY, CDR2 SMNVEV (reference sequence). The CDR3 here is CASSAQGSSYNSPLHF. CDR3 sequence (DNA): TGTGCCAGCAGTGCACAGGGCAGCTCCTATAATTCACCCCTCCACTTT.

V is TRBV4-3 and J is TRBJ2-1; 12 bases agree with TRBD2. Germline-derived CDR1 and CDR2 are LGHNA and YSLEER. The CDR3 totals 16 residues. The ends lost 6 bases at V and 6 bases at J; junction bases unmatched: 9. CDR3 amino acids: CASSQSLAGGFNEQFF. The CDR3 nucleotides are TGCGCCAGCAGTCAATCACTAGCGGGGGGTTTCAATGAGCAGTTCTTC.

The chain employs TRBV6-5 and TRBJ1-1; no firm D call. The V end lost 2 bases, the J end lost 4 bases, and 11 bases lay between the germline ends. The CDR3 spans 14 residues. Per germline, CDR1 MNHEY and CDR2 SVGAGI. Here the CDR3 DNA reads TGTGCCAGCAGTTACCGAGCGAGGGCCACTGAAGCTTTCTTT. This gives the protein CASSYRARATEAFF.

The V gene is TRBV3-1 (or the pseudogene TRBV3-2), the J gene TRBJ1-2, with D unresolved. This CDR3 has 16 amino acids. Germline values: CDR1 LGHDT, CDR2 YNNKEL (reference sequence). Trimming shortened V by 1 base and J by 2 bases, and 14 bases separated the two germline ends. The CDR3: CASSQGPRATNYGYTF. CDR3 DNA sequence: TGTGCCAGCAGCCAAGGTCCGAGGGCGACGAACTATGGCTACACCTTC.

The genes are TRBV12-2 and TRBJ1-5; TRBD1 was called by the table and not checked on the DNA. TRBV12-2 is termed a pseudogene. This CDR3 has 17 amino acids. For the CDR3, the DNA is TGTGCAAGTCGCTTAGGGAGGGACAGCCGTAGCAATCAGCCCCAGCATTTT. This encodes CASRLGRDSRSNQPQHF.

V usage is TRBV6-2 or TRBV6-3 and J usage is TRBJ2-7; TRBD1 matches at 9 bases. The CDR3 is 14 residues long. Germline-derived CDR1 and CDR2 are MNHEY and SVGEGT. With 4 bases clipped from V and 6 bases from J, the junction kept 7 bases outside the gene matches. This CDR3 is CASSLGQGGSEQYF. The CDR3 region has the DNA TGTGCCAGCAGTTTGGGACAGGGAGGAAGCGAGCAGTACTTC.

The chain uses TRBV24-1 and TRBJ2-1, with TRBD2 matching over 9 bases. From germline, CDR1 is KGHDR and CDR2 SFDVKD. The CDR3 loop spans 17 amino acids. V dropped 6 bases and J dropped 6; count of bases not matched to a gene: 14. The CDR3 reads CATSSQRPGLALNEQFF. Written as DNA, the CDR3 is TGTGCCACCAGTTCCCAGCGTCCGGGACTAGCCCTCAATGAGCAGTTCTTC.

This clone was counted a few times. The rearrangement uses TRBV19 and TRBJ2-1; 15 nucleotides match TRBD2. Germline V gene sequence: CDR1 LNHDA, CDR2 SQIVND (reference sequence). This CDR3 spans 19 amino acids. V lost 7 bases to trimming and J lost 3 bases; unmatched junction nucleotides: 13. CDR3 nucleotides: TGTGCCAGTAATGCTCCCGGGACTAGCGGGAGGTACATCTACAATGAGCAGTTCTTC. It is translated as CASNAPGTSGRYIYNEQFF.

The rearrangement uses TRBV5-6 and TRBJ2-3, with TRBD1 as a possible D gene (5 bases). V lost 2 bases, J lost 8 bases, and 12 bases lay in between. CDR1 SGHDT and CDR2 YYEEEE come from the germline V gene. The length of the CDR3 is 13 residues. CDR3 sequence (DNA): TGTGCCAGCAGCTTCACTCGTCAGGGTACGCAGTATTTT. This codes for CASSFTRQGTQYF.

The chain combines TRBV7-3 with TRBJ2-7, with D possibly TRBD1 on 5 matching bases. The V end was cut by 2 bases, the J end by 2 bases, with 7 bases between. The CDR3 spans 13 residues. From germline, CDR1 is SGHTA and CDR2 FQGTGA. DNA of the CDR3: TGTGCCAGCAGCTTAGACAGTACCTACGAGCAGTACTTC. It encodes CASSLDSTYEQYF.

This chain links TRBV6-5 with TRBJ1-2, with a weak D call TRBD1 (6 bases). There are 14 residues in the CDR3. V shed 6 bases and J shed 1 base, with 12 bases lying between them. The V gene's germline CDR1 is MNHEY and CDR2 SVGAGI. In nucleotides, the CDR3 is TGTGCCAGCAGGACCGCACAGGGTAACTATGGCTACACCTTC. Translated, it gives CASRTAQGNYGYTF.

Written as DNA, the CDR3 is TGTGCCAGCAGCTTTGGGCGGGATCAGCCCCAGCATTTT. As protein: CASSFGRDQPQHF. The rearrangement joins TRBV7-8 to TRBJ1-5; D gene ambiguous. The CDR3 covers 13 residues. The V gene lost 3 bases and the J gene lost 5 bases, with 8 bases spanning the gap. In germline, CDR1 is SGHVS, CDR2 FQNEAQ.

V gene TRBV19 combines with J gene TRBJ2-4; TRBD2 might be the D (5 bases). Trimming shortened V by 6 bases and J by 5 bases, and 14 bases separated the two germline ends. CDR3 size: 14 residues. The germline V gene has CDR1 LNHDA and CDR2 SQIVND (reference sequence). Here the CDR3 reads CASSLTNLQNIQYF. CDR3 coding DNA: TGTGCCAGTAGCCTGACTAACCTTCAAAACATTCAGTACTTC.

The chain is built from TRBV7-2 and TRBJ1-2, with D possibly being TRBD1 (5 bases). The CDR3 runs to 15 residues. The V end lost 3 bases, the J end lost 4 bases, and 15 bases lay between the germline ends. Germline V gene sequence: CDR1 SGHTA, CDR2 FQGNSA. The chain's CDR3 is CASSLKSQGPYGYTF. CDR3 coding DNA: TGTGCCAGCAGCTTGAAATCGCAGGGCCCCTATGGCTACACCTTC.

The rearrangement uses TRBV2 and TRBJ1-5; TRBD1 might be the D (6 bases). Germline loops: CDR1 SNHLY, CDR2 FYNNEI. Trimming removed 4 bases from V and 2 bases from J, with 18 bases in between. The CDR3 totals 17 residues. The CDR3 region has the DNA TGTGCCAGCAGTGCCCCTAGGGACACCTGGGGCAATCAGCCCCAGCATTTT. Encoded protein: CASSAPRDTWGNQPQHF.

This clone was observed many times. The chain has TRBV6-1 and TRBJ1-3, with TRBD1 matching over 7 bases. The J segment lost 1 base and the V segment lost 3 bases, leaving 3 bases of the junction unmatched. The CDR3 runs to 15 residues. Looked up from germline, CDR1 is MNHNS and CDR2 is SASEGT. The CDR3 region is CASSDETGSGNTIYF. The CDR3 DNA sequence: TGTGCCAGCAGTGACGAGACAGGGTCTGGAAACACCATATATTTT.

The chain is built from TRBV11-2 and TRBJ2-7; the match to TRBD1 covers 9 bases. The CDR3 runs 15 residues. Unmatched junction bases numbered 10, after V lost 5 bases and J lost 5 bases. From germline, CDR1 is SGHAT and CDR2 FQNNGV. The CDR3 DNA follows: TGTGCCAGCAGCCCGATACAGGGGGCGTATGACGAGCAGTACTTC. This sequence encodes CASSPIQGAYDEQYF.

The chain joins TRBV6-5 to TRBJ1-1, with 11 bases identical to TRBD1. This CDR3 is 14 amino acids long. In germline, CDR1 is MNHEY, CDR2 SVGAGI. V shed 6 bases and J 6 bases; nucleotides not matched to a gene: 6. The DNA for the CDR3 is TGTGCCAGCAGCTCCGGGACAGGGGGATCTGAAGCTTTCTTT. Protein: CASSSGTGGSEAFF.

The CDR3 bases are TGCAGCGTTCTTACAGGTTCGCTAAACTATGGCTACACCTTC. Translation gives CSVLTGSLNYGYTF. The chain is built from TRBV29-1 and TRBJ1-2; possibly TRBD1 for D (5 bases). Per germline, CDR1 SQVTM and CDR2 ANQGSEA. CDR3 length: 14 amino acids. Trimming took 5 bases from V and 2 from J, leaving 15 bases between them.

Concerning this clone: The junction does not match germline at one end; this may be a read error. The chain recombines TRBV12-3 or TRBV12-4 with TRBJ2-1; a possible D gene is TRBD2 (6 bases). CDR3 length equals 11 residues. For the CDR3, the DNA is TGTGCCAGCAGTTTTTCCAGGGAGGTGGTCTTC. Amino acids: CASSFSREVVF.